This TCR beta chain stems from a study of T cell repertoires in cytomegalovirus infection. This clonotype was found many times. CDR3 length: 12 residues. Germline lookup yields CDR1 SQVTM and CDR2 ANQGSEA. Trimming stripped 7 bases from V and 3 bases from J, with 12 bases between. TCRdb fed the reads into MiXCR, producing one record per CDR3 protein. The data contain 130,000 or so distinct CDR3 sequences, 5.5% to 8% of them singletons. This receptor was obtained from a human donor in good health (CMV status not recorded). Some clones in this sample may be carry-over from other donors' samples. Specimen: PBMCs. The rearrangement links TRBV29-1 to TRBJ1-2; D is unclear. The CDR3 nucleotides are TGCAGCGGCCGGACGAACGACTATGGCTACACCTTC. It encodes CSGRTNDYGYTF.